Below are 6 T cell receptor beta chains sequenced from a single sample in a study of cytomegalovirus exposure and HLA in healthy donors. Both 60 Vbeta primers and 13 Jbeta primers went into the PCR. The data were produced by immunoSEQ multiplex PCR, yet TCRdb's version contains in-frame clones alone and is incomplete. Its listing shows 85,000 to 110,000 clones. Sequenced: PBMCs. The receptor source for this set is a man aged 35-49 years in good health and CMV-seronegative.

J is TRBJ1-5 and V is TRBV7-2, with unresolved D. The V end was cut by 1 base, the J end by 3 bases, with 7 bases between. The germline CDR1 and CDR2 sequences are SGHTA and FQGNSA. The CDR3 runs 14 residues. CDR3 in amino acids: CASSLEQYNQPQHF. CDR3 bases: TGTGCCAGCAGCTTAGAACAATACAATCAGCCCCAGCATTTT.

The genes are TRBV4-1 and TRBJ2-1, with D unresolved. This CDR3 contains 16 residues. V lost 1 base and J 3 bases, leaving 13 bases between the germline ends. Germline V gene data show CDR1 as MGHRA and CDR2 as YSYEKL. CDR3 nucleotide sequence: TGCGCCAGCAGCCAAGTTGACTTACTTCACTACAATGAGCAGTTCTTC. This codes for CASSQVDLLHYNEQFF.

The V call is TRBV12-5, the J call TRBJ2-3, with D possibly TRBD2 on 6 matching bases. The V gene lost 5 bases and the J gene lost 0 bases, with 12 bases spanning the gap. The CDR3 sequence is 15 residues long. Germline V gene lookup returns CDR1 LGHNT and CDR2 FRNRAP. The CDR3 bases are TGTGCTAGTGGTGGGGAACGGGGGAGCACAGATACGCAGTATTTT. Translating gives CASGGERGSTDTQYF.

Here the CDR3 reads CASDTGRGQPQHF. The DNA for the CDR3 is TGTGCCAGTGACACAGGGAGAGGTCAGCCCCAGCATTTT. This sequence joins TRBV2 and TRBJ1-5; tentatively, D is TRBD1 (6 bases). V lost 9 bases and J lost 6, with 15 bases in between. Germline V gene lookup returns CDR1 SNHLY and CDR2 FYNNEI. The CDR3 is made up of 13 amino acids. Full variable domain (missing parts from reference TRBV2 and TRBJ1-5): EPEVTQTPSHQVTQMGQEVILRCVPISNHLYFYWYRQILGQKVEFLVSFYNNEISEKSEIFDDQFSVERPDGSNFTLKIRSTKLEDSAMYFCASDTGRGQPQHFGDGTRLSIL.

The rearrangement uses TRBV11-2 and TRBJ1-6; 7 positions agree with TRBD1. Germline assignment: CDR1 SGHAT and CDR2 FQNNGV. The CDR3 is 17 residues long. V shed 4 bases, J shed 0 bases, and the junction held 6 bases outside the gene matches. CDR3 in amino acids: CASSSGQAVSYNSPLHF. The CDR3, as DNA: TGTGCCAGCAGCTCCGGACAGGCCGTCTCCTATAATTCACCCCTCCACTTT.

This chain uses TRBV7-6 with TRBJ2-1; maybe TRBD2 (5 bases). Trimming left V 4 bases short and J 6 bases short, with 13 bases between. The germline V gene has CDR1 SGHVS and CDR2 FNYEAQ. The CDR3 has 14 amino acids. The CDR3 spells CASSWEPSGNEQFF. CDR3 nucleotides: TGTGCCAGCAGCTGGGAGCCCTCGGGCAATGAGCAGTTCTTC.